Listed below are T cell receptor beta chains from one sample, sequenced in a study of T cell responses to AZD1222 COVID-19 vaccine. Assay: immunoSEQ multiplex PCR; the TCRdb copy retains only in-frame clones and omits some. This table holds 130,000 to 150,000 clones, 80% to 95% found once. This sample comprised peripheral blood, obtained on day 0 of AZD1222 vaccination. The receptors originated from an adult in good health. CDR3s include the opening cysteine and the closing phenylalanine or tryptophan. Each record gives: J gene, D gene, V gene, CDR3 protein. D genes are given only for firm matches.

TRBJ2-3	TRBD2	TRBV5-1	CASSLGAGVRTDTQYF
TRBJ1-4	.	TRBV6-5	CASSPRPLNEKLFF
TRBJ1-5	.	TRBV20-1	CSASRRGASNQPQHF
TRBJ1-3	TRBD1	TRBV7-9	CASSLDRNGNTIYF
TRBJ2-3	TRBD2	TRBV3-1/TRBV3-2	CASSQDRGEGPDTQYF
TRBJ1-2	.	TRBV30	CAWSFGAVNYGYTF
TRBJ2-7	.	TRBV5-1	CASSFSPGDSYEQYF
TRBJ2-1	.	TRBV5-1	CASRRTTSNEQFF
TRBJ2-5	.	TRBV7-8	CASSFFQGSKETQYF
TRBJ2-7	.	TRBV6-5	CASKQTGYSYEQYF